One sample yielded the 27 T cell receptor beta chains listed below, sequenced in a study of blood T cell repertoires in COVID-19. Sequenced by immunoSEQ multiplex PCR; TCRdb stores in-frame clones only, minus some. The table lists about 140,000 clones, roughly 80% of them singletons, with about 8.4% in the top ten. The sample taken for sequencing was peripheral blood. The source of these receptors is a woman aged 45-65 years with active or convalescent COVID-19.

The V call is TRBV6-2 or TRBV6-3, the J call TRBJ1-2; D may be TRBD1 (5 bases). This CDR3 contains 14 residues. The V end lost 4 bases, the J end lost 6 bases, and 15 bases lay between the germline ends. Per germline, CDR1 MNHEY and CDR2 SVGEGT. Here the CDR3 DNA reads TGTGCCAGCAGTTTCCGGGGGAGCATCCATGGCTACACCTTC. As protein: CASSFRGSIHGYTF.

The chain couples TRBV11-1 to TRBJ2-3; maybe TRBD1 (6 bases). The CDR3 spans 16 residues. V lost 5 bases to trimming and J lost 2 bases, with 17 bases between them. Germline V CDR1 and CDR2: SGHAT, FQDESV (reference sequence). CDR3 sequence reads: CASSTEGRGHTDTQYF. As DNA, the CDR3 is TGTGCCAGCAGCACCGAGGGCAGGGGCCACACAGATACGCAGTATTTT. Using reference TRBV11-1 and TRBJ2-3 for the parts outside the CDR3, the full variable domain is EAEVAQSPRYKITEKSQAVAFWCDPISGHATLYWYRQILGQGPELLVQFQDESVVDDSQLPKDRFSAERLKGVDSTLKIQPAELGDSAMYLCASSTEGRGHTDTQYFGPGTRLTVL.

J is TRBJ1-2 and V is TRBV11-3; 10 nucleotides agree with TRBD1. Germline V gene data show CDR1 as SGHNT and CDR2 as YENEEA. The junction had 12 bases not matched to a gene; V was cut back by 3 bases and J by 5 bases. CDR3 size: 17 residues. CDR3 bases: TGTGCCAGCAGCTTGGATTCCGGGACAGGGGAGGGGTATGGCTACACCTTC. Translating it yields CASSLDSGTGEGYGYTF.

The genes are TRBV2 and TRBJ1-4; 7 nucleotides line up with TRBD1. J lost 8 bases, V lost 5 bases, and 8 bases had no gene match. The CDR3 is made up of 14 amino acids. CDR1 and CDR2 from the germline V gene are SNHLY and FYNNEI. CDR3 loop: CASSTTGLREKLFF. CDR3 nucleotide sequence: TGTGCCAGCAGTACGACAGGGTTGCGGGAAAAACTGTTTTTT.

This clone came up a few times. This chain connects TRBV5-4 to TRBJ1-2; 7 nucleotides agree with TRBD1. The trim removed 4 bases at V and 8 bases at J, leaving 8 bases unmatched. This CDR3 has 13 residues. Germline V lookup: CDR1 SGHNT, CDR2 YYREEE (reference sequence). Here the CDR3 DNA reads TGTGCCAGCAGCCTCCAGGGGGGTGCAGGCTACACCTTC. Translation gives CASSLQGGAGYTF.

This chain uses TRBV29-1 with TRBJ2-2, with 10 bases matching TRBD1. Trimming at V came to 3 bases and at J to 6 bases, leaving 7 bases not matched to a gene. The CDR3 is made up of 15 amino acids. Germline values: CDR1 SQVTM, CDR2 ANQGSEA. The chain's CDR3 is CSVDPGQGMSGELFF. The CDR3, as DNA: TGCAGCGTTGATCCGGGACAGGGGATGTCCGGGGAGCTGTTTTTT.

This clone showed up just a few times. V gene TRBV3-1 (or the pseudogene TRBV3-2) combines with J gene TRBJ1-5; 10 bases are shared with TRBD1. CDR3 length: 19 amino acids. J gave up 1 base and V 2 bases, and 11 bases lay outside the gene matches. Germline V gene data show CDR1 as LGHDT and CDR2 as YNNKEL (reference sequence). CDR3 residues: CASSQRDRGPEWSNQPQHF. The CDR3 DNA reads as TGTGCCAGCAGCCAAAGAGACAGGGGGCCGGAATGGAGCAATCAGCCCCAGCATTTT.

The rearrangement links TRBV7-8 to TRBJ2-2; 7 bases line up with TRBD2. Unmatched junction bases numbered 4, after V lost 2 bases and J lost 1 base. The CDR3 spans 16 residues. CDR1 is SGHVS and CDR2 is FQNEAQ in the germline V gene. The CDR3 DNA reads TGTGCCAGCAGCTTAATAGGCGGGGGGAACACCGGGGAGCTGTTTTTT. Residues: CASSLIGGGNTGELFF.

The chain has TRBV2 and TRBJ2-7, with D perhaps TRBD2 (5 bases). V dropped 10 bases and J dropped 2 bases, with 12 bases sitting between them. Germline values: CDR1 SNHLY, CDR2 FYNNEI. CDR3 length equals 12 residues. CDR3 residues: CAIQAVPYEQYF. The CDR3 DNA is TGTGCCATCCAAGCGGTTCCCTACGAGCAGTACTTC.

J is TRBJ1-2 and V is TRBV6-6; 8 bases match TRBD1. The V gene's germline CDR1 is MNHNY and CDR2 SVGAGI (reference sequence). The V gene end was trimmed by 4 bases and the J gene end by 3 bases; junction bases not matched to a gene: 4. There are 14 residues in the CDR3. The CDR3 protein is CASSFQGADYGYTF. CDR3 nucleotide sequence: TGTGCCAGCAGTTTTCAGGGGGCTGACTATGGCTACACCTTC.

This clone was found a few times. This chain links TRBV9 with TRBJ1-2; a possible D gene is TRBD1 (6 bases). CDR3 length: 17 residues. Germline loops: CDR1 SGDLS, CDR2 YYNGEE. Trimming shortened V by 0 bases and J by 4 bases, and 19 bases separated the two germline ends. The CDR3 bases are TGTGCCAGCAGCGTAGCTACATGGGGGGGGCCGACCTATGGCTACACCTTC. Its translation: CASSVATWGGPTYGYTF.

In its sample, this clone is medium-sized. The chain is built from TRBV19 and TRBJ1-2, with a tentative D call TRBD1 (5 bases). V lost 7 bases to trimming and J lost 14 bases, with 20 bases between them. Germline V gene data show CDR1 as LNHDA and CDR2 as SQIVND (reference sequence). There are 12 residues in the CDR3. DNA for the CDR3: TGTGCCAGTACCCCGCGGCGGGACTTTTTGACCTTC. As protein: CASTPRRDFLTF.

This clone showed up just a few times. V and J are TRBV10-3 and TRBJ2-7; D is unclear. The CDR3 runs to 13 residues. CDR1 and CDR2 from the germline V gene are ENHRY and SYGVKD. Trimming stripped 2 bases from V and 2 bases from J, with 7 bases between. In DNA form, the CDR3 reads TGTGCCATCAGTGAGGCGGCAGCCTACGAGCAGTACTTC. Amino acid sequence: CAISEAAAYEQYF.

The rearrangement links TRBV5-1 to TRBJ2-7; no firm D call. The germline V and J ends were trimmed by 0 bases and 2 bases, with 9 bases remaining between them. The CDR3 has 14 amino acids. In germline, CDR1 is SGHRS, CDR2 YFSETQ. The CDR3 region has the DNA TGCGCCAGCAGCTTGGACATGTTTACCTACGAGCAGTACTTC. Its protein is CASSLDMFTYEQYF.

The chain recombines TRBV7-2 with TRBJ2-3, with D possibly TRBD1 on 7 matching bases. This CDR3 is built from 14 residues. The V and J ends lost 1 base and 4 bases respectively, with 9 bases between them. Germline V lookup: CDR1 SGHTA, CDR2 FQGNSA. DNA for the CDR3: TGTGCCAGCAGCTTAGGGAGGGGGCCAGATACGCAGTATTTT. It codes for CASSLGRGPDTQYF.

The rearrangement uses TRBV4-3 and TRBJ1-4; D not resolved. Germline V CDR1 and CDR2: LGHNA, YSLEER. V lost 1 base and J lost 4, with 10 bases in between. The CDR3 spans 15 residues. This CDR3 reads CASSQGGSDNEKLFF. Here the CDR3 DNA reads TGCGCCAGCAGCCAAGGAGGGTCCGATAATGAAAAACTGTTTTTT.

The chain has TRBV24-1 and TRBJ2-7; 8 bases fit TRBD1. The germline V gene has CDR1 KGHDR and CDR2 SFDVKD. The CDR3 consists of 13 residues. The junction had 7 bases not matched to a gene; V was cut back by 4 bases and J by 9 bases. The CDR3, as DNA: TGTGCCACCAGTGACCGACAGGGGAAAGGGCAGTACTTC. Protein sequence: CATSDRQGKGQYF.

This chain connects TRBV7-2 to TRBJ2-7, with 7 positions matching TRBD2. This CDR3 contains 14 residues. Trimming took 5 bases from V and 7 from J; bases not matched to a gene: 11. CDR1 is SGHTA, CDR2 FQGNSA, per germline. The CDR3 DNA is TGTGCCAGCAGCCCGCAACTAGTGGGAGGGGAGCAGTACTTC. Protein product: CASSPQLVGGEQYF.

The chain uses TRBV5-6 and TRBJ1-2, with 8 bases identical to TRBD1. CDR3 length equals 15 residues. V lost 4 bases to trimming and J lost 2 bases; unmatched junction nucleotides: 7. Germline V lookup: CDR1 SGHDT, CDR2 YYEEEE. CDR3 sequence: CASSGGPGGNYGYTF. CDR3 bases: TGTGCCAGCAGCGGAGGGCCAGGGGGCAACTATGGCTACACCTTC.

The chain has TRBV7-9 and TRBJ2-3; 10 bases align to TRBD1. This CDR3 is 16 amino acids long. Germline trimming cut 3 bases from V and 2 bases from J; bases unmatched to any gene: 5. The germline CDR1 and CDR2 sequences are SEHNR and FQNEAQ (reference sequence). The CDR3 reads CASSFDGTGATDTQYF. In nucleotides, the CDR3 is TGTGCCAGCAGCTTCGATGGGACAGGGGCCACAGATACGCAGTATTTT.

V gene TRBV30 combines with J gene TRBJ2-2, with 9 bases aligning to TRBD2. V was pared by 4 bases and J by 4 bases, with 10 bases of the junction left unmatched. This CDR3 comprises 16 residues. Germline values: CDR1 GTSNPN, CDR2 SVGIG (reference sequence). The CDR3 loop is CAWTGVAGVSTGELFF. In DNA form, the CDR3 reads TGTGCCTGGACAGGGGTAGCGGGAGTGTCCACCGGGGAGCTGTTTTTT. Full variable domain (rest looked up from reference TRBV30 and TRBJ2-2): SQTIHQWPATLVQPVGSPLSLECTVEGTSNPNLYWYRQAAGRGLQLLFYSVGIGQISSEVPQNLSASRPQDRQFILSSKKLLLSDSGFYLCAWTGVAGVSTGELFFGEGSRLTVL.

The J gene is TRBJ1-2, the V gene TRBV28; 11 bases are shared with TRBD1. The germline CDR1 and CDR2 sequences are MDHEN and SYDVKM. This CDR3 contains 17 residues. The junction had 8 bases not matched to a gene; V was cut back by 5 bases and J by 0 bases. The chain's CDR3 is CASSTWTGGLTNYGYTF. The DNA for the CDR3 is TGTGCCAGCAGTACCTGGACAGGGGGCCTAACTAACTATGGCTACACCTTC.

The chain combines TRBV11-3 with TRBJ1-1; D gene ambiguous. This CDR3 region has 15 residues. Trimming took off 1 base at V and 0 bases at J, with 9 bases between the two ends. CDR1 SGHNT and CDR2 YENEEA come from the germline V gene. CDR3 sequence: CASSLGEGMNTEAFF. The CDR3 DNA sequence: TGTGCCAGCAGCTTAGGGGAGGGCATGAACACTGAAGCTTTCTTT.

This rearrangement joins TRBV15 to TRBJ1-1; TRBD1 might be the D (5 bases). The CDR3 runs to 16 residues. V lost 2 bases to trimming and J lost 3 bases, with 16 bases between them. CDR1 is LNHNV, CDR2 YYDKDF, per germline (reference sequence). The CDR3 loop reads CATSRRARDSDTEAFF. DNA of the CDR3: TGTGCCACCAGCAGAAGGGCCAGGGACTCTGACACTGAAGCTTTCTTT.

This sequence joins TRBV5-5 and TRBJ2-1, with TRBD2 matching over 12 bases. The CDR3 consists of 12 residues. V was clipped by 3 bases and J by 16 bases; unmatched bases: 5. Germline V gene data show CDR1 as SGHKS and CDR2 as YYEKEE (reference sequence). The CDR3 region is CASSWTSGAPFF. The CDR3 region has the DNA TGTGCCAGCAGCTGGACTAGCGGGGCACCTTTCTTC.

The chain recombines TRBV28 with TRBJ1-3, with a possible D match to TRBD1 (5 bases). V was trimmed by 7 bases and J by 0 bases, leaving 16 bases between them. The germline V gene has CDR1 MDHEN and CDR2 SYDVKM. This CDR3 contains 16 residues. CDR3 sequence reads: CASKWEIGGSGNTIYF. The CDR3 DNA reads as TGTGCCAGCAAGTGGGAAATCGGGGGCTCTGGAAACACCATATATTTT.

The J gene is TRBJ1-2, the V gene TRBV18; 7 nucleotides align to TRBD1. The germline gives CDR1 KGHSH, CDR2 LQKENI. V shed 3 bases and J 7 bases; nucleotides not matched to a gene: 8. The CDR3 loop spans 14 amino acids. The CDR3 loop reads CASSPKQGRGGYTF. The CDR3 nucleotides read TGTGCCAGCTCACCTAAACAGGGGAGAGGTGGCTACACCTTC. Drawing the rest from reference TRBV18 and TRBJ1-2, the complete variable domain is NAGVMQNPRHLVRRRGQEARLRCSPMKGHSHVYWYRQLPEEGLKFMVYLQKENIIDESGMPKERFSAEFPKEGPSILRIQQVVRGDSAAYFCASSPKQGRGGYTFGSGTRLTVV.